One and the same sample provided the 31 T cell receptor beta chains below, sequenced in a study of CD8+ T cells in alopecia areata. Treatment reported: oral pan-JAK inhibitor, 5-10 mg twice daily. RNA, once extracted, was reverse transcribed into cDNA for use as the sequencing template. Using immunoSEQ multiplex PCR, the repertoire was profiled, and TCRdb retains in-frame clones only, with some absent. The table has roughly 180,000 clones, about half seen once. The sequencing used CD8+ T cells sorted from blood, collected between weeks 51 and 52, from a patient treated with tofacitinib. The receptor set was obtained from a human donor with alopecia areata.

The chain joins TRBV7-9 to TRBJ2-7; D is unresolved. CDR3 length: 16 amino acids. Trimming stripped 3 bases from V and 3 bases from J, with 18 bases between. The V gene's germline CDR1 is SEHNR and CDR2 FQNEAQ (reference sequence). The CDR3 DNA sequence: TGTGCCAGCAGCTTCGGCAGGTTAGATGTTCTCTACGAGCAGTACTTC. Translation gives CASSFGRLDVLYEQYF. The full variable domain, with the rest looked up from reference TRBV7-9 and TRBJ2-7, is DTGVSQNPRHKITKRGQNVTFRCDPISEHNRLYWYRQTLGQGPEFLTYFQNEAQLEKSRLLSDRFSAERPKGSFSTLEIQRTEQGDSAMYLCASSFGRLDVLYEQYFGPGTRLTVT.

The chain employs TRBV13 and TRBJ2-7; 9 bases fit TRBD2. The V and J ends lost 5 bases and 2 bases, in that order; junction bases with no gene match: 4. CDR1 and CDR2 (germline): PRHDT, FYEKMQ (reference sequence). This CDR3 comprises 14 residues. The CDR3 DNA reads TGTGCCAGCAGCACCCTAGCGGGGACCTACGAGCAGTACTTC. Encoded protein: CASSTLAGTYEQYF.

CDR3 sequence: CAISGLAGDSYEQYF. As DNA, the CDR3 is TGTGCCATCAGCGGACTAGCGGGGGATTCCTACGAGCAGTACTTC. J is TRBJ2-7 and V is TRBV10-3; TRBD2 aligns across 13 bases. The CDR3 sequence is 15 residues long. With V trimmed by 6 bases and J by 1 base, 3 bases remained unmatched. Per germline, CDR1 ENHRY and CDR2 SYGVKD.

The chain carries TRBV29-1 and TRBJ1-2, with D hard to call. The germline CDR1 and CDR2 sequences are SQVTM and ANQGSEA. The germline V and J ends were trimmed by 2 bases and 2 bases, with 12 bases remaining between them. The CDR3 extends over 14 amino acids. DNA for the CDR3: TGCAGCGTTGAAAACCCACTCCACAACTATGGCTACACCTTC. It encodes CSVENPLHNYGYTF.

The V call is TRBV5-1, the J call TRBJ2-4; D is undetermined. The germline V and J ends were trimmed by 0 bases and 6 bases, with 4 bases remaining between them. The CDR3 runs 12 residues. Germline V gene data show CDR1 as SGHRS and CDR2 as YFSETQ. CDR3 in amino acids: CASSLGGNIQYF. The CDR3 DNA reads TGCGCCAGCAGCTTGGGGGGAAACATTCAGTACTTC.

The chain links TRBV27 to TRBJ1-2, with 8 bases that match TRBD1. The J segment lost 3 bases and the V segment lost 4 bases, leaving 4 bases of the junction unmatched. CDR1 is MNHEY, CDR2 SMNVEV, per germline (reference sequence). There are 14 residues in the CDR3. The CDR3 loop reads CASSWGQADYGYTF. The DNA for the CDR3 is TGTGCCAGCAGTTGGGGACAGGCGGACTATGGCTACACCTTC.

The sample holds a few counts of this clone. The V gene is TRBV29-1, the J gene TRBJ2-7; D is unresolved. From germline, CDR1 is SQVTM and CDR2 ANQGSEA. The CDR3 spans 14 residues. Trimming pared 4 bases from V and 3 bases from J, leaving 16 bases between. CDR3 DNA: TGCAGCGTTGTTGTTTGGCAGGAGAACTACGAGCAGTACTTC. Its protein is CSVVVWQENYEQYF.

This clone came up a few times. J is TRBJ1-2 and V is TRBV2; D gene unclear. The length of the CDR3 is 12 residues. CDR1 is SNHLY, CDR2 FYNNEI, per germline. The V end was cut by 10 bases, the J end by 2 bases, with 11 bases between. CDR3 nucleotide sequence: TGTGCCATTCTGACTGGGAACTATGGCTACACCTTC. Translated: CAILTGNYGYTF.

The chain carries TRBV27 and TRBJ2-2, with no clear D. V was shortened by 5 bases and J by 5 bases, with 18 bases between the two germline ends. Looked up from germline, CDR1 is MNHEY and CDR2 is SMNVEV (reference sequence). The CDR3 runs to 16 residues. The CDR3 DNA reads TGTGCCAGCAGTCCCCCAGATTGGTTACTAACCGGGGAGCTGTTTTTT. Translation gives CASSPPDWLLTGELFF.

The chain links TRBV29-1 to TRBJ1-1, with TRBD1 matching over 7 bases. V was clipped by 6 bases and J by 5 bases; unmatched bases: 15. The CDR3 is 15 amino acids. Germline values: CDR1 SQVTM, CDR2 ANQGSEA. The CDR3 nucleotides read TGCAGCGTCGCCGGACAGGCCGGGCTTAAGACTGAAGCTTTCTTT. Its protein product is CSVAGQAGLKTEAFF.

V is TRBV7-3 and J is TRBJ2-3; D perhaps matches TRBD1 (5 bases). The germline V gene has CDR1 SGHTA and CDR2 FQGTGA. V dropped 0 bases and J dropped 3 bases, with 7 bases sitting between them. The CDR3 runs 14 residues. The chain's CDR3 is CASSLTGPTDTQYF. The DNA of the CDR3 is TGTGCCAGCAGCTTAACGGGGCCAACAGATACGCAGTATTTT.

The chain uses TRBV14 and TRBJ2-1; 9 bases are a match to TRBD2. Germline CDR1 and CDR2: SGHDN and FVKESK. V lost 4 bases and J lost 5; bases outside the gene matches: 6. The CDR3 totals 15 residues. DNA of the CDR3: TGTGCCAGCAGCCTAATAGCGGGGGAAAACAATGAGCAGTTCTTC. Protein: CASSLIAGENNEQFF.

The CDR3 is CATSRAGEGRTEAFF. In DNA, the CDR3 is TGTGCCACCAGCAGGGCAGGGGAAGGGAGGACTGAAGCTTTCTTT. The rearrangement joins TRBV15 to TRBJ1-1; tentatively, D is TRBD1 (6 bases). CDR1 is LNHNV, CDR2 YYDKDF, per germline (reference sequence). Trimming shortened V by 3 bases and J by 5 bases, and 16 bases separated the two germline ends. The CDR3 runs 15 residues.

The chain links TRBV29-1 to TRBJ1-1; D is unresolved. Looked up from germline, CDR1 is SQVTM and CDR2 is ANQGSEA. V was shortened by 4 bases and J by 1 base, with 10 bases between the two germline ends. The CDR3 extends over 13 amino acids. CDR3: CSVGGHRNTEAFF. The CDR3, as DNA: TGCAGCGTTGGAGGCCACCGGAACACTGAAGCTTTCTTT.

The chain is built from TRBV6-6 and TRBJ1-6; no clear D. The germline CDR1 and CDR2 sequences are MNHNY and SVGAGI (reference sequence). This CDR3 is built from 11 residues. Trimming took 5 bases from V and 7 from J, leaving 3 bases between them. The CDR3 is CASSANSPLHF. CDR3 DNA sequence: TGTGCCAGCAGTGCAAATTCACCCCTCCACTTT.

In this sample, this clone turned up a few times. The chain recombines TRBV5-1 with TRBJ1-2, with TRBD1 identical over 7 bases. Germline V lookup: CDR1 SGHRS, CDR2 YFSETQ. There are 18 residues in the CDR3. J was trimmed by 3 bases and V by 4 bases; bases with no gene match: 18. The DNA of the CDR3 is TGCGCCAGCAGCCGGTTGGTTCACGAGAGACAGGGCGACTATGGCTACACCTTC. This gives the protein CASSRLVHERQGDYGYTF.

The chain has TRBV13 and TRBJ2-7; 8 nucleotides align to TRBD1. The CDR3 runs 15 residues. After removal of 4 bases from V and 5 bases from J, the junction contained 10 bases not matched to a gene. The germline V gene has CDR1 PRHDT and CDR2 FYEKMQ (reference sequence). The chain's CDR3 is CASSYRDRLSNEQYF. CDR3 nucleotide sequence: TGTGCCAGCAGCTACCGGGACAGGTTAAGTAACGAGCAGTACTTC.

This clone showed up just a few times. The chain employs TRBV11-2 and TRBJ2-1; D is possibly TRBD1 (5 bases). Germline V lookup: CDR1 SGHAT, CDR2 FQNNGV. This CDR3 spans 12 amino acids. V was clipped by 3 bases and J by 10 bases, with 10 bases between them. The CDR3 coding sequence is TGTGCCAGCAGCTTCTACCGACAGGAGCAGTTCTTC. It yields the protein CASSFYRQEQFF.

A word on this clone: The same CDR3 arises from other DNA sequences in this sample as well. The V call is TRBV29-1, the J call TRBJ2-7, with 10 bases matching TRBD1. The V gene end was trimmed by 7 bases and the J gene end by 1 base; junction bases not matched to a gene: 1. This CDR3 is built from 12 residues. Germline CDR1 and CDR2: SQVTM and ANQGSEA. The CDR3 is CSGGQGSYEQYF. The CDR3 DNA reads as TGCAGCGGGGGACAGGGGTCCTACGAGCAGTACTTC.

CDR3 amino acids: CASSRTSNEQFF. CDR3 sequence (DNA): TGTGCCAGCAGTAGAACTAGCAATGAGCAGTTCTTC. The chain couples TRBV7-9 to TRBJ2-1; D is perhaps TRBD2 (5 bases). Trimming removed 6 bases at V and 6 bases at J, with 9 bases between. The CDR3 consists of 12 residues. CDR1 and CDR2 (germline): SEHNR, FQNEAQ (reference sequence).

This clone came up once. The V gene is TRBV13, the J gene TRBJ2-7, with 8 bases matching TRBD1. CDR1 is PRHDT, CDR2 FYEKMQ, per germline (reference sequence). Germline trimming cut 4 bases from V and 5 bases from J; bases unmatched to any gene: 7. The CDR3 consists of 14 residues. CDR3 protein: CASSSIDRGHEQYF. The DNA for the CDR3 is TGTGCCAGCAGCTCGATCGACAGGGGACACGAGCAGTACTTC.

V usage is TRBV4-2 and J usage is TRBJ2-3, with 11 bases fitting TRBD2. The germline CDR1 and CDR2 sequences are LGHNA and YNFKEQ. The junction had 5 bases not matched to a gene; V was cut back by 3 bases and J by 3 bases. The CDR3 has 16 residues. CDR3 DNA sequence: TGTGCCAGCAGCCAGGACCCTAGCGGGGGGACAGATACGCAGTATTTT. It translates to CASSQDPSGGTDTQYF.

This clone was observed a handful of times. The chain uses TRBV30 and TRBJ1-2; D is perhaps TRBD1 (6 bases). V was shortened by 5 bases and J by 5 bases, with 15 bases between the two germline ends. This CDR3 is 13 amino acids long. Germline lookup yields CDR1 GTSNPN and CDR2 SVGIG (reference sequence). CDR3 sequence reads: CAWLDQGRYGYTF. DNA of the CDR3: TGTGCCTGGTTGGACCAGGGGAGGTATGGCTACACCTTC. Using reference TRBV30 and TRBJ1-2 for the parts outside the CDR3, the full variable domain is SQTIHQWPATLVQPVGSPLSLECTVEGTSNPNLYWYRQAAGRGLQLLFYSVGIGQISSEVPQNLSASRPQDRQFILSSKKLLLSDSGFYLCAWLDQGRYGYTFGSGTRLTVV.

The CDR3 DNA is TGTGCCAGCAGCTTAGGCCGGAGAGGGTCGGGCGGGGCCAACGTCCTGACTTTC. It specifies CASSLGRRGSGGANVLTF. V and J are TRBV13 and TRBJ2-6, with D possibly TRBD2 on 5 matching bases. With 0 bases removed from V and 4 bases from J, the gap between germline ends came to 16 bases. Germline CDR1 is PRHDT and CDR2 is FYEKMQ (reference sequence). This CDR3 contains 18 residues.

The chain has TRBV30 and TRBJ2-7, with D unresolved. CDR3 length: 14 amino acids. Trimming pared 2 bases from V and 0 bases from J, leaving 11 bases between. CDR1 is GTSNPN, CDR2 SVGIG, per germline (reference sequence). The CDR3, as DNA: TGTGCCTGGAGTCCTGACTGGAGCTCCTACGAGCAGTACTTC. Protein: CAWSPDWSSYEQYF.

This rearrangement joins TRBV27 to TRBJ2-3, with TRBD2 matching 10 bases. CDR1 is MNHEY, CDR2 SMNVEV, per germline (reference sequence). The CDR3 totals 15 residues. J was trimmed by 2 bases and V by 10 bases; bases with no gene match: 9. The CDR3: CATNPSGGFTDTQYF. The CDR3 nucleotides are TGTGCCACCAACCCTAGCGGGGGCTTCACAGATACGCAGTATTTT.

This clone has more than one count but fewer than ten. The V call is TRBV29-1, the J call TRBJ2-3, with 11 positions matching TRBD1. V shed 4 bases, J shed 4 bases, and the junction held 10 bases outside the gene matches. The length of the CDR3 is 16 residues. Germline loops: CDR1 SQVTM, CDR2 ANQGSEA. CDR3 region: CSVVGLDRGPSDTQYF. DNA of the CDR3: TGCAGCGTTGTCGGATTGGACAGGGGGCCCTCAGATACGCAGTATTTT.

CDR3 bases: TGTGCCAGCAGCTCGACAGGGAAATTGGAAAAACTGTTTTTT. It is translated as CASSSTGKLEKLFF. The rearrangement uses TRBV7-2 and TRBJ1-4; 7 positions agree with TRBD1. Germline CDR1 and CDR2: SGHTA and FQGNSA. The CDR3 runs 14 residues. The ends lost 4 bases at V and 8 bases at J; junction bases unmatched: 7.

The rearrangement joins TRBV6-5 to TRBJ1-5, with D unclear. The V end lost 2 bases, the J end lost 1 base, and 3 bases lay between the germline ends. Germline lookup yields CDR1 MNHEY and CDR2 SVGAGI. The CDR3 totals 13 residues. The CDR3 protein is CASSYESNQPQHF. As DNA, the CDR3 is TGTGCCAGCAGTTACGAAAGCAATCAGCCCCAGCATTTT.

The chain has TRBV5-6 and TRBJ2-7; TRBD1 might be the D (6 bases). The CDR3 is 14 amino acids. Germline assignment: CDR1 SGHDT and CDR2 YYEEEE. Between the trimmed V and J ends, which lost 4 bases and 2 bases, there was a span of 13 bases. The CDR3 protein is CASSKWTDTYEQYF. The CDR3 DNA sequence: TGTGCCAGCAGCAAATGGACAGATACCTACGAGCAGTACTTC.

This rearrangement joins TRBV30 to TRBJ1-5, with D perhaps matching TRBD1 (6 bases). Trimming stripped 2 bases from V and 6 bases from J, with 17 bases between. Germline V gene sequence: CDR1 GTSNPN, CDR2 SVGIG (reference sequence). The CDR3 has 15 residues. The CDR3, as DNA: TGTGCCTGGAGTCATACCAGGGGATTAGGTCAGCCCCAGCATTTT. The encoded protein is CAWSHTRGLGQPQHF. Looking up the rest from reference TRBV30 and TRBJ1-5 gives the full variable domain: SQTIHQWPATLVQPVGSPLSLECTVEGTSNPNLYWYRQAAGRGLQLLFYSVGIGQISSEVPQNLSASRPQDRQFILSSKKLLLSDSGFYLCAWSHTRGLGQPQHFGDGTRLSIL.